The 29 T cell receptor beta chains presented below share a single source sample, sequenced in a study of early T cells in non-severe SARS-CoV-2 infection. Each CDR3 protein gets one entry after TCRdb re-called the 5' RACE reads with MiXCR. The sample holds 87,000 or so distinct CDR3 sequences, about 12% seen once. The material sequenced was whole blood. These receptors were taken from an adult who was a healthcare worker with PCR-confirmed SARS-CoV-2 infection or an uninfected control (not recorded which).

This clonotype occurred a few times. This chain joins TRBV20-1 and TRBJ2-7, with 9 bases aligning to TRBD2. Looked up from germline, CDR1 is DFQATT and CDR2 is SNEGSKA (reference sequence). The CDR3 contains 11 residues. CDR3 sequence reads: CSAGREGEQYF. DNA for the CDR3: TGCTCCGCTGGGCGGGAGGGCGAGCAGTACTTC.

V is TRBV24-1 and J is TRBJ2-7; 8 positions agree with TRBD2. The ends lost 0 bases at V and 3 bases at J; junction bases unmatched: 6. The CDR3 is 16 amino acids. The germline V gene has CDR1 KGHDR and CDR2 SFDVKD. CDR3 protein: CATSDLAGGGHYEQYF. The CDR3 nucleotides are TGTGCCACCAGTGATTTGGCGGGAGGAGGACACTACGAGCAGTACTTC.

This clonotype came up many times. V and J are TRBV24-1 and TRBJ2-3; a weak D match, TRBD1 (6 bases). Trimming left V 6 bases short and J 2 bases short, with 20 bases between. This CDR3 has 17 amino acids. The germline V gene encodes CDR1 KGHDR and CDR2 SFDVKD. CDR3: CATSSASTGINTDTQYF. For the CDR3, the DNA is TGTGCCACCAGTTCGGCGAGTACAGGGATAAACACAGATACGCAGTATTTT.

This clonotype was seen more than once but under ten times. V usage is TRBV7-9 and J usage is TRBJ2-1; 15 positions match TRBD2. The V gene end was trimmed by 5 bases and the J gene end by 4 bases; junction bases not matched to a gene: 15. This CDR3 contains 20 residues. Germline V lookup: CDR1 SEHNR, CDR2 FQNEAQ (reference sequence). The CDR3: CASSRTGTSGRLTKYNEQFF. The CDR3 coding sequence is TGTGCCAGCAGCCGGACAGGGACTAGCGGGAGGCTTACCAAATACAATGAGCAGTTCTTC.

There are a few counts of this clonotype. This chain connects TRBV5-4 to TRBJ1-1, with 11 bases identical to TRBD1. The CDR3 runs 14 residues. J gave up 3 bases and V 3 bases, and 1 base lay outside the gene matches. The germline CDR1 and CDR2 sequences are SGHNT and YYREEE (reference sequence). The CDR3 DNA reads as TGTGCCAGCAGCTGGGGACAGGGGGACACTGAAGCTTTCTTT. Amino acid sequence: CASSWGQGDTEAFF.

The rearrangement joins TRBV11-2 to TRBJ2-2, with no clear D. The V gene lost 6 bases and the J gene lost 6 bases, with 20 bases spanning the gap. Germline V CDR1 and CDR2: SGHAT, FQNNGV. This CDR3 has 16 residues. The CDR3 sequence: CASRQEGRTRAGELFF. Here the CDR3 DNA reads TGTGCCAGCAGACAAGAAGGCCGGACCCGGGCCGGGGAGCTGTTTTTT.

The genes are TRBV5-6 and TRBJ2-3, with 9 positions matching TRBD1. Per the germline V gene, CDR1 is SGHDT and CDR2 is YYEEEE. This CDR3 has 16 amino acids. V was pared by 6 bases and J by 15 bases, with 23 bases of the junction left unmatched. CDR3 bases: TGTGCCAGCACCGACGCAAGGACAGGGGATAAGATACGCAGTTATTTT. It codes for CASTDARTGDKIRSYF.

This clonotype has a handful of counts. The rearrangement joins TRBV5-1 to TRBJ1-2, with D perhaps matching TRBD1 (6 bases). CDR1 SGHRS and CDR2 YFSETQ come from the germline V gene. The CDR3 loop spans 14 amino acids. Trimming removed 0 bases at V and 3 bases at J, with 9 bases between. The CDR3 DNA follows: TGCGCCAGCAGCTTGGCCCACAGGGACTATGGCTACACCTTC. It is translated as CASSLAHRDYGYTF.

Many counts were recorded for this clonotype. V gene TRBV7-9 combines with J gene TRBJ2-1, with unresolved D. CDR1 is SEHNR and CDR2 is FQNEAQ in the germline V gene (reference sequence). The CDR3 runs 16 residues. The V end was cut by 4 bases, the J end by 7 bases, with 20 bases between. The CDR3 nucleotides are TGTGCCAGCAGCTCGCCGGCAACACGATCGGCGAATGAGCAGTTCTTC. This translates into CASSSPATRSANEQFF.

The V and J genes are TRBV3-1 and TRBJ2-1; tentative D call: TRBD2 (6 bases). The CDR3 covers 16 residues. Trimming took 5 bases from V and 1 from J, leaving 15 bases between them. The germline V gene encodes CDR1 LGHDT and CDR2 YNNKEL (reference sequence). CDR3 in amino acids: CASSTRTISSYNEQFF. The CDR3 region has the DNA TGTGCCAGCAGCACCCGGACTATTAGTTCCTACAATGAGCAGTTCTTC.

This clonotype was detected a few times. This chain joins TRBV11-2 and TRBJ2-2, with 7 bases that match TRBD2. Germline values: CDR1 SGHAT, CDR2 FQNNGV. V lost 3 bases to trimming and J lost 6 bases; unmatched junction nucleotides: 13. There are 17 residues in the CDR3. The CDR3 DNA reads TGTGCCAGCAGCTTTACGGGAGGAGGTCTTAAAGCCGGGGAGCTGTTTTTT. Its translation: CASSFTGGGLKAGELFF.

The chain couples TRBV6-6 to TRBJ2-3; D not resolved. Between the trimmed V and J ends, which lost 7 bases and 5 bases, there was a span of 13 bases. The V gene's germline CDR1 is MNHNY and CDR2 SVGAGI (reference sequence). The CDR3 loop spans 13 amino acids. DNA of the CDR3: TGTGCCAGCACCCCACGGGTGATAGATACGCAGTATTTT. Translating gives CASTPRVIDTQYF.

A few counts support this clonotype. This sequence joins TRBV7-8 and TRBJ2-1, with 8 bases lining up with TRBD2. Germline V gene lookup returns CDR1 SGHVS and CDR2 FQNEAQ. The CDR3 loop spans 21 amino acids. The junction had 20 bases not matched to a gene; V was cut back by 4 bases and J by 0 bases. The CDR3 protein is CASSSLEGAGRAPSSYNEQFF. As DNA, the CDR3 is TGTGCCAGCAGCTCCCTTGAGGGCGCCGGGAGGGCCCCGAGCTCCTACAATGAGCAGTTCTTC.

Notes on this clonotype: A much bigger clone sits one base away, suggesting this may be a read error. The chain couples TRBV20-1 to TRBJ1-1; 7 bases map to TRBD1. The CDR3 is 14 amino acids. V shed 4 bases and J 4 bases; nucleotides not matched to a gene: 9. Germline V lookup: CDR1 DFQATT, CDR2 SNEGSKA (reference sequence). This chain's CDR3 is CSATDRARGTEAFF. DNA of the CDR3: TGCAGTGCTACCGACAGGGCAAGGGGCACTGAAGCTTTCTTT.

This clonotype occurred many times. This chain uses TRBV5-4 with TRBJ2-3, with TRBD2 identical over 9 bases. The CDR3 runs 15 residues. Trimming took 1 base from V and 3 from J; bases not matched to a gene: 3. Per the germline V gene, CDR1 is SGHNT and CDR2 is YYREEE (reference sequence). The CDR3, as DNA: TGTGCCAGCAGCTTGTGGCGGGAGGGTACAGATACGCAGTATTTT. Amino acids: CASSLWREGTDTQYF.

This clonotype was recorded a few times. The J gene is TRBJ2-1, the V gene TRBV18, with 11 bases that match TRBD2. After removal of 4 bases from V and 8 bases from J, the junction contained 7 bases not matched to a gene. Germline CDR1 and CDR2: KGHSH and LQKENI. The CDR3 extends over 15 amino acids. The CDR3 is CASSQGLAGGDEQFF. CDR3 nucleotides: TGTGCCAGCTCACAAGGGCTAGCGGGAGGAGATGAGCAGTTCTTC.

V usage is TRBV6-2 or TRBV6-3 and J usage is TRBJ1-2; 8 nucleotides match TRBD1. The CDR3 totals 12 residues. V shed 8 bases, J shed 3 bases, and the junction held 2 bases outside the gene matches. Germline values: CDR1 MNHEY, CDR2 SVGEGT. CDR3 sequence: CASGQGDYGYTF. For the CDR3, the DNA is TGTGCCAGCGGACAGGGCGACTATGGCTACACCTTC.

Note on this clonotype: This sequence may be a read error, since a much larger clone differs from it by one base. This sequence joins TRBV7-2 and TRBJ1-5; TRBD1 aligns across 7 bases. Germline CDR1 and CDR2: SGHTA and FQGNSA. The CDR3 spans 17 residues. CDR3 sequence reads: CVSSLLQGSFGNQPQHF. The CDR3 nucleotides read TGTGTCAGCAGCTTATTACAGGGGTCCTTTGGCAATCAGCCCCAGCATTTT.

This clonotype occurred many times. The rearrangement joins TRBV4-2 to TRBJ1-5; D may be TRBD1 (5 bases). Germline values: CDR1 LGHNA, CDR2 YNFKEQ. This CDR3 is built from 14 residues. Deletions cut 0 bases from V and 6 bases from J, with 9 bases between. CDR3 sequence: CASSQDFRGQPQHF. CDR3 coding DNA: TGTGCCAGCAGCCAAGATTTTAGGGGTCAGCCCCAGCATTTT.

This clonotype was observed a few times. V usage is TRBV3-1 and J usage is TRBJ1-3; D uncertain. This CDR3 has 14 residues. Deletions cut 1 base from V and 0 bases from J, with 4 bases between. Germline-derived CDR1 and CDR2 are LGHDT and YNNKEL (reference sequence). In DNA form, the CDR3 reads TGTGCCAGCAGCCAAGCAGGCTCTGGAAACACCATATATTTT. Translating gives CASSQAGSGNTIYF.

The sample holds a few counts of this clonotype. The chain carries TRBV20-1 and TRBJ2-1, with D maybe TRBD2 (5 bases). The germline V gene encodes CDR1 DFQATT and CDR2 SNEGSKA (reference sequence). The length of the CDR3 is 14 residues. V was clipped by 4 bases and J by 4 bases, with 14 bases between them. The CDR3 loop reads CSAKDYAKYNEQFF. CDR3 nucleotide sequence: TGCAGTGCTAAAGACTACGCCAAATACAATGAGCAGTTCTTC.

The table lists this clonotype with a few counts. The V gene is TRBV3-1, the J gene TRBJ1-1; 7 bases line up with TRBD1. With 6 bases clipped from V and 4 bases from J, the junction kept 5 bases outside the gene matches. Germline V CDR1 and CDR2: LGHDT, YNNKEL (reference sequence). CDR3 size: 13 residues. CDR3: CASSRDRVTEAFF. The DNA for the CDR3 is TGTGCCAGCAGTCGCGACAGGGTCACTGAAGCTTTCTTT.

The chain recombines TRBV5-1 with TRBJ2-5; possibly TRBD2 for D (5 bases). The CDR3 contains 12 residues. Germline loops: CDR1 SGHRS, CDR2 YFSETQ. With 7 bases removed from V and 5 bases from J, the gap between germline ends came to 12 bases. The CDR3: CASYGGSETQYF. CDR3 nucleotide sequence: TGCGCCAGCTACGGAGGTTCGGAGACCCAGTACTTC.

This clonotype has ten or more counts. The chain joins TRBV20-1 to TRBJ1-5; unclear D gene. Germline V gene sequence: CDR1 DFQATT, CDR2 SNEGSKA (reference sequence). This CDR3 is built from 14 residues. Between the trimmed V and J ends, which lost 3 bases and 1 base, there was a span of 10 bases. CDR3 sequence (DNA): TGCAGTGCTAGCCGGCAGGTCAGCAATCAGCCCCAGCATTTT. Translation gives CSASRQVSNQPQHF.

CDR3 nucleotides: TGTGCCAGCAGCTTAGTAGGGCGGCCCCAGCATTTT. Encoded protein: CASSLVGRPQHF. The rearrangement uses TRBV7-9 and TRBJ1-5; no definite D call. The V end was cut by 1 base, the J end by 9 bases, with 7 bases between. From germline, CDR1 is SEHNR and CDR2 FQNEAQ (reference sequence). This CDR3 is 12 amino acids long.

Comment on this clonotype: The junction departs from the called germline gene at one end, perhaps through a read error. The genes are TRBV29-1 and TRBJ2-5; D gene uncertain. The CDR3 consists of 9 residues. Looked up from germline, CDR1 is SQVTM and CDR2 is ANQGSEA. CDR3 sequence: CSVEETQYF. The CDR3 bases are TGCAGCGTCGAAGAGACCCAGTACTTC.

In this sample, this clonotype turned up a few times. The J gene is TRBJ1-1, the V gene TRBV6-5; a weak D match, TRBD1 (5 bases). This CDR3 spans 14 amino acids. With 6 bases removed from V and 0 bases from J, the gap between germline ends came to 11 bases. Germline assignment: CDR1 MNHEY and CDR2 SVGAGI. The CDR3 sequence is CASSFRGLNTEAFF. In nucleotides, the CDR3 is TGTGCCAGCAGCTTCCGGGGCCTGAACACTGAAGCTTTCTTT.

This clonotype was seen a few times. This sequence joins TRBV6-1 and TRBJ1-1; 8 nucleotides agree with TRBD1. Germline loops: CDR1 MNHNS, CDR2 SASEGT. Losses at the gene ends were 1 base for V and 3 bases for J; bases not matched to a gene: 1. The CDR3 loop spans 14 amino acids. The CDR3 bases are TGTGCCAGCAGTGAAGAGACAGGGGACACTGAAGCTTTCTTT. Translating it yields CASSEETGDTEAFF.

There are a few counts of this clonotype. The chain joins TRBV3-1 to TRBJ2-5; TRBD2 matches 11 bases. V was pared by 4 bases and J by 1 base, with 8 bases of the junction left unmatched. Germline V gene sequence: CDR1 LGHDT, CDR2 YNNKEL (reference sequence). There are 17 residues in the CDR3. CDR3 sequence (DNA): TGTGCCAGCAGCCCGAGGGTGACTAGCGGGGCCCAAGAGACCCAGTACTTC. Amino acid sequence: CASSPRVTSGAQETQYF.